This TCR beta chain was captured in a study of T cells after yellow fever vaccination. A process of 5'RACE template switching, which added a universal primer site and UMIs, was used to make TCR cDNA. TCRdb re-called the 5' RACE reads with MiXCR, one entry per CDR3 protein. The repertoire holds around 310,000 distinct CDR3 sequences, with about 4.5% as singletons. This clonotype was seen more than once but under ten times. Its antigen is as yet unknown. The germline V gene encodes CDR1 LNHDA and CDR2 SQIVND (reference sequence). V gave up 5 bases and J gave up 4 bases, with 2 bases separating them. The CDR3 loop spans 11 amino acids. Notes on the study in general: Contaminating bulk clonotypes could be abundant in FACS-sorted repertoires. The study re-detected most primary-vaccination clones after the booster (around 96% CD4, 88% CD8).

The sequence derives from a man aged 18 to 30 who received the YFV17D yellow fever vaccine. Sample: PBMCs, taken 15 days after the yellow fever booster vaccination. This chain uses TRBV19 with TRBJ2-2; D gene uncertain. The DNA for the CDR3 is TGTGCCAGTAGTGGCACCGGGGAGCTGTTTTTT. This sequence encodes CASSGTGELFF.